The rows below give T cell receptor beta chains drawn from one sample of a study of T cell responses to AZD1222 COVID-19 vaccine. Sequencing used immunoSEQ multiplex PCR; TCRdb keeps in-frame clones, though not all of them. The top ten hold around 15% of the sample, which has about 97,000 clones, almost 85% seen once. The material was peripheral blood, obtained on day 0 of AZD1222 vaccination. All receptors derive from an adult in good health. Both conserved end residues are part of each CDR3. D genes are given only for firm matches. Some rows have no size entry. The others give once, few or many, or a class for an expanded clone.

D: TRBD1
V: TRBV5-8
J: TRBJ1-5
length: 18
size: -
CDR3: CASSLPDRARLVNQPQHF
DNA: TGTGCCAGCAGCTTACCGGACAGGGCCCGTCTCGTCAATCAGCCCCAGCATTTT

D: TRBD1
V: TRBV7-8
J: TRBJ2-2
length: 15
size: -
CDR3: CASSLPGQGGGELFF
DNA: TGTGCCAGCAGCTTGCCGGGACAGGGAGGCGGGGAGCTGTTTTTT

D: -
V: TRBV5-1
J: TRBJ1-1
length: 13
size: -
CDR3: CASSLVGTTEAFF
DNA: TGCGCCAGCAGCTTGGTGGGGACCACTGAAGCTTTCTTT

D: -
V: TRBV18
J: TRBJ1-2
length: 14
size: few
CDR3: CASSPPGDLGGYTF
DNA: TGTGCCAGCTCACCACCGGGGGACCTCGGCGGCTACACCTTC

D: -
V: TRBV19
J: TRBJ1-1
length: 12
size: -
CDR3: CASSRLNTEAFF
DNA: TGTGCCAGTAGTCGGCTCAACACTGAAGCTTTCTTT

D: TRBD1
V: TRBV29-1
J: TRBJ1-1
length: 12
size: -
CDR3: CSGGTGGTEAFF
DNA: TGCAGCGGGGGGACAGGGGGCACTGAAGCTTTCTTT

D: TRBD2
V: TRBV5-1
J: TRBJ2-2
length: 16
size: -
CDR3: CASSLVAGANTGELFF
DNA: TGCGCCAGCAGCTTAGTGGCGGGGGCGAACACCGGGGAGCTGTTTTTT

D: -
V: TRBV7-9
J: TRBJ2-3
length: 15
size: -
CDR3: CASSLGSGATDTQYF
DNA: TGTGCCAGCAGCTTAGGCTCAGGGGCCACAGATACGCAGTATTTT

D: -
V: TRBV19
J: TRBJ1-5
length: 15
size: -
CDR3: CASSSRSLENQPQHF
DNA: TGTGCCAGTAGTTCGCGTTCCCTGGAAAATCAGCCCCAGCATTTT

D: -
V: TRBV6-5
J: TRBJ2-2
length: 12
size: -
CDR3: CASRTDTGELFF
DNA: TGTGCCAGCCGGACGGACACCGGGGAGCTGTTTTTT

D: -
V: TRBV11-2
J: TRBJ2-6
length: 16
size: -
CDR3: CASSLDSSARANVLTF
DNA: TGTGCCAGCAGCTTAGATTCCAGCGCTAGGGCCAACGTCCTGACTTTC

D: -
V: TRBV1
J: TRBJ2-2
length: 18
size: -
CDR3: CTSSHTEEGLKNTGELFF
DNA: TGCACCAGCAGCCACACCGAGGAGGGACTAAAGAACACCGGGGAGCTGTTTTTT

D: TRBD1
V: TRBV28
J: TRBJ1-2
length: 16
size: -
CDR3: CASSLIPGQGHYGYTF
DNA: TGTGCCAGCAGTTTGATACCGGGACAGGGGCACTATGGCTACACCTTC

D: -
V: TRBV7-9
J: TRBJ1-2
length: 12
size: -
CDR3: CASSPERYGYTF
DNA: TGTGCCAGCAGCCCCGAGAGATATGGCTACACCTTC

D: -
V: TRBV10-3
J: TRBJ1-2
length: 11
size: -
CDR3: CAISESRRLEF
DNA: TGTGCCATCAGTGAGTCCCGCAGGCTAGAATTC

D: TRBD1
V: TRBV28
J: TRBJ2-2
length: 15
size: -
CDR3: CASRTGQGNTGELFF
DNA: TGTGCCAGCAGAACCGGACAGGGGAACACCGGGGAGCTGTTTTTT

D: TRBD2
V: TRBV5-4
J: TRBJ2-2
length: 18
size: medium-sized
CDR3: CASSAPGLAGENTGELFF
DNA: TGTGCCAGCAGCGCGCCGGGACTAGCGGGAGAAAACACCGGGGAGCTGTTTTTT

D: -
V: TRBV28
J: TRBJ1-1
length: 14
size: few
CDR3: CASSPAQPNTEAFF
DNA: TGTGCCAGCAGTCCCGCACAGCCGAACACTGAAGCTTTCTTT

D: TRBD1
V: TRBV4-2
J: TRBJ2-7
length: 17
size: -
CDR3: CASSQGGTGTISYEQYF
DNA: TGTGCCAGCAGCCAAGGTGGGACAGGGACGATCTCCTACGAGCAGTACTTC

D: -
V: TRBV4-3
J: TRBJ1-4
length: 13
size: -
CDR3: CASSQGLEGKLFF
DNA: TGCGCCAGCAGCCAAGGACTAGAGGGAAAACTGTTTTTT

D: TRBD1
V: TRBV6-1
J: TRBJ2-2
length: 15
size: -
CDR3: CASSDYDRGTGELFF
DNA: TGTGCCAGCAGTGATTACGACAGGGGAACCGGGGAGCTGTTTTTT

D: -
V: TRBV6-6
J: TRBJ2-5
length: 13
size: -
CDR3: CASSRGIRETQYF
DNA: TGTGCCAGCAGTCGGGGTATTCGGGAGACCCAGTACTTC

D: -
V: TRBV12-3/TRBV12-4
J: TRBJ1-5
length: 13
size: -
CDR3: CATRVGENQPQHF
DNA: TGTGCCACCAGGGTCGGGGAAAATCAGCCCCAGCATTTT

D: TRBD1
V: TRBV6-2/TRBV6-3
J: TRBJ1-2
length: 16
size: -
CDR3: CASSPSRDRANYGYTF
DNA: TGTGCCAGCAGTCCATCCCGGGACAGAGCTAACTATGGCTACACCTTC

D: TRBD2
V: TRBV7-2
J: TRBJ2-3
length: 14
size: -
CDR3: CASSPGLATDTQYF
DNA: TGTGCCAGCAGCCCCGGACTAGCTACAGATACGCAGTATTTT

D: -
V: TRBV28
J: TRBJ1-5
length: 15
size: -
CDR3: CASRRQGNSNQPQHF
DNA: TGTGCCAGCAGGCGCCAGGGAAATAGCAATCAGCCCCAGCATTTT

D: -
V: TRBV6-5
J: TRBJ1-4
length: 13
size: -
CDR3: CASRIGTTEKLFF
DNA: TGTGCCAGCAGAATTGGGACAACTGAAAAACTGTTTTTT

D: -
V: TRBV27
J: TRBJ1-1
length: 14
size: few
CDR3: CASSPRADRFIAFF
DNA: TGTGCCAGCAGTCCCCGAGCTGACAGGTTTATAGCTTTCTTT

D: -
V: TRBV7-2
J: TRBJ1-2
length: 13
size: -
CDR3: CASSFDRNYGYTF
DNA: TGTGCCAGCAGCTTCGACAGGAACTATGGCTACACCTTC

D: -
V: TRBV7-2
J: TRBJ1-2
length: 14
size: -
CDR3: CASSRASANYGYTF
DNA: TGTGCCAGCAGCCGCGCCTCCGCTAACTATGGCTACACCTTC

D: TRBD2
V: TRBV7-2
J: TRBJ2-5
length: 17
size: -
CDR3: CASSLGASGGARETQYF
DNA: TGTGCCAGCAGCTTAGGGGCTAGCGGGGGGGCCCGGGAGACCCAGTACTTC

D: TRBD1
V: TRBV27
J: TRBJ1-6
length: 18
size: -
CDR3: CASSPRQGLSSYNSPLHF
DNA: TGTGCCAGCAGTCCACGACAGGGATTGAGCTCCTATAATTCACCCCTCCACTTT

D: -
V: TRBV18
J: TRBJ1-5
length: 15
size: -
CDR3: CASSLKGVGNQPQHF
DNA: TGTGCCAGCTCACTTAAGGGGGTAGGCAATCAGCCCCAGCATTTT

D: -
V: TRBV7-2
J: TRBJ1-5
length: 15
size: few
CDR3: CASSLVTGSNQPQHF
DNA: TGTGCCAGCAGCTTAGTCACGGGGAGCAATCAGCCCCAGCATTTT

D: TRBD2
V: TRBV28
J: TRBJ2-1
length: 17
size: -
CDR3: CASRDISTSGSYNEQFF
DNA: TGTGCCAGCAGAGATATATCGACTAGCGGGAGCTACAATGAGCAGTTCTTC

D: TRBD1
V: TRBV28
J: TRBJ1-2
length: 13
size: -
CDR3: CATPSDRSYGYTF
DNA: TGTGCCACCCCCTCGGACAGGTCCTATGGCTACACCTTC

D: -
V: TRBV14
J: TRBJ1-1
length: 16
size: -
CDR3: CASSHLRRAAVTEAFF
DNA: TGTGCCAGCAGCCATCTCAGGAGGGCCGCCGTCACTGAAGCTTTCTTT

D: -
V: TRBV6-2/TRBV6-3
J: TRBJ2-1
length: 16
size: -
CDR3: CASSYSRGGRDNEQFF
DNA: TGTGCCAGCAGTTACTCGAGGGGGGGGCGGGACAATGAGCAGTTCTTC

D: -
V: TRBV5-1
J: TRBJ1-1
length: 14
size: -
CDR3: CASSLAGRGLEAFF
DNA: TGCGCCAGCAGCTTGGCGGGGAGAGGATTAGAAGCTTTCTTT

D: TRBD2
V: TRBV28
J: TRBJ2-7
length: 15
size: -
CDR3: CASSPPLRGGYEQYF
DNA: TGTGCCAGCAGTCCTCCCCTGCGGGGGGGCTACGAGCAGTACTTC

D: -
V: TRBV7-9
J: TRBJ2-7
length: 14
size: -
CDR3: CASSPPGGSYEQYF
DNA: TGTGCCAGCAGCCCTCCCGGAGGCTCCTACGAGCAGTACTTC

D: TRBD2
V: TRBV6-5
J: TRBJ2-1
length: 14
size: -
CDR3: CASSLAGWGNEQFF
DNA: TGTGCCAGCAGTCTAGCGGGATGGGGCAATGAGCAGTTCTTC